This TCR beta chain was identified during a study of blood T cell repertoires in COVID-19. Across the study: Nucleic acid was either cDNA or gDNA, and it came from T cells, B-cell-depleted T cells, or PBMCs.

Participants were placed into cohorts based on the clinical history they reported. For recovered donors of Cohort 3, there were two negative PCRs, clearance, or symptom resolution. Original handling: Estimates of nucleated cell counts were drawn from the amplification of reference gene primers. The data were produced by immunoSEQ multiplex PCR, yet TCRdb's version contains in-frame clones alone and is incomplete. Clone size and the V and J calls come from that table; the DNA yielded D and trimming. The sample includes 140,000 or so clones, roughly four fifths of them seen just once. The germline V gene has CDR1 SGHTS and CDR2 YDEGEE. Trimming took off 0 bases at V and 0 bases at J, with 13 bases between the two ends. This CDR3 has 17 residues.

This chain links TRBV5-8 with TRBJ1-3; tentative D call: TRBD1 (6 bases). The TCR sequence derives from a man aged 50 to 60 who had recovered from COVID-19. The material sequenced was PBMCs or T cells enriched from blood (not recorded which). The CDR3, as DNA: TGTGCCAGCAGCTTGGCCAGGGGAGCCACCTCTGGAAACACCATATATTTT. The encoded protein is CASSLARGATSGNTIYF.